The 19 T cell receptor beta chains presented below share a single source sample, sequenced in a study of CD8 T cells in Susac syndrome. An amount of RNA that ranged from roughly 0.45 to 1 ug was reverse transcribed with random hexamers. TCRdb reprocessed the immunoSEQ multiplex PCR reads via MiXCR and lists one record per CDR3 protein. Here the sample spans around 200,000 distinct CDR3 sequences, just under 95% being singletons. Sequenced: CD4+ T cells from PBMCs. The source of these receptors is a human donor with multiple sclerosis.

The chain carries TRBV20-1 and TRBJ2-1; unclear D gene. The germline CDR1 and CDR2 sequences are DFQATT and SNEGSKA (reference sequence). CDR3 length: 14 amino acids. The CDR3 is CSIGLVSSYNEQFF. The CDR3 DNA is TGCAGCATAGGCCTAGTTAGCTCCTACAATGAGCAGTTCTTC.

The chain has TRBV20-1 and TRBJ2-3; D unresolved. Trimming cost V 6 bases and J 0 bases, with 13 bases left between them. CDR3 length: 14 residues. Germline V lookup: CDR1 DFQATT, CDR2 SNEGSKA (reference sequence). The CDR3 is CSASGSTSTDTQYF. In DNA, the CDR3 is TGCAGTGCCTCTGGATCCACTAGCACAGATACGCAGTATTTT.

Written as DNA, the CDR3 is TGTGCCAGCAGTTTACTTGGACTTGGGAACACTGAAGCTTTCTTT. It codes for CASSLLGLGNTEAFF. This chain uses TRBV27 with TRBJ1-1; the D is unclear. The germline V and J ends were trimmed by 2 bases and 1 base, with 11 bases remaining between them. The CDR3 contains 15 residues. The germline V gene encodes CDR1 MNHEY and CDR2 SMNVEV (reference sequence).

The chain uses TRBV30 and TRBJ1-2; possibly TRBD1 for D (6 bases). Germline values: CDR1 GTSNPN, CDR2 SVGIG (reference sequence). CDR3 size: 14 residues. The V gene lost 0 bases and the J gene lost 2 bases, with 10 bases spanning the gap. For the CDR3, the DNA is TGTGCCTGGAGTGTACTGACAGGAAACTATGGCTACACCTTC. Its translation is CAWSVLTGNYGYTF.

The table lists this clonotype with a count of one. The gene calls are TRBV9 and TRBJ2-1; D is unresolved. The CDR3 spans 15 residues. CDR1 and CDR2 from the germline V gene are SGDLS and YYNGEE. V was clipped by 3 bases and J by 3 bases, with 13 bases between them. Here the CDR3 reads CASSERGMNYNEQFF. The CDR3 coding sequence is TGTGCCAGCAGCGAGCGTGGGATGAACTACAATGAGCAGTTCTTC.

The chain has TRBV29-1 and TRBJ1-2; weak D call: TRBD1 (6 bases). Germline V gene sequence: CDR1 SQVTM, CDR2 ANQGSEA. The CDR3 runs to 14 residues. Trimming took off 6 bases at V and 4 bases at J, with 18 bases between the two ends. The CDR3 spells CSVWAGAPVYGYTF. The CDR3 region has the DNA TGCAGCGTGTGGGCGGGGGCGCCGGTCTATGGCTACACCTTC.

The chain employs TRBV2 and TRBJ2-3; 9 bases match TRBD2. V lost 8 bases, J lost 5 bases, and 8 bases stayed unmatched. The CDR3 length is 14 residues. In germline, CDR1 is SNHLY, CDR2 FYNNEI. The CDR3 region is CASGPGLAGDTQYF. The DNA for the CDR3 is TGTGCCAGCGGTCCGGGACTAGCAGGAGATACGCAGTATTTT.

As DNA, the CDR3 is TGTGCCAGCACCCCAAGAGAGAGGGGAGGTGAAAAACTGTTTTTT. Its protein product is CASTPRERGGEKLFF. The rearrangement uses TRBV3-1 and TRBJ1-4; weak D call: TRBD1 (5 bases). The V gene lost 7 bases and the J gene lost 7 bases, with 19 bases spanning the gap. The CDR3 runs 15 residues. CDR1 LGHDT and CDR2 YNNKEL come from the germline V gene (reference sequence).

The chain is built from TRBV20-1 and TRBJ1-4; D may be TRBD1 (6 bases). Germline-derived CDR1 and CDR2 are DFQATT and SNEGSKA (reference sequence). This CDR3 comprises 13 residues. Trimming pared 6 bases from V and 4 bases from J, leaving 12 bases between. The CDR3 region has the DNA TGCAGTGCCCCTGGAGGGGGTAATGAAAAACTGTTTTTT. It is translated as CSAPGGGNEKLFF.

This chain links TRBV12-3 or TRBV12-4 with TRBJ1-2, with a tentative D call TRBD1 (6 bases). The CDR3 has 13 amino acids. The ends were cut back, 3 bases at V and 4 bases at J, with 9 bases in the middle. This CDR3 reads CASSLSTGYGYTF. The CDR3 bases are TGTGCCAGCAGTTTGTCGACAGGCTATGGCTACACCTTC.

The V gene is TRBV25-1, the J gene TRBJ2-3; D is undetermined. Trimming removed 0 bases at V and 9 bases at J, with 13 bases between. This CDR3 comprises 14 residues. CDR1 and CDR2 (germline): MGHDK, SYGVNS. The CDR3 nucleotides are TGTGCCAGCAGTGAATATCTGTCCGATGGCACGCAGTATTTT. This sequence encodes CASSEYLSDGTQYF.

The chain joins TRBV2 to TRBJ2-6; D gene unclear. The CDR3 is made up of 12 amino acids. Germline assignment: CDR1 SNHLY and CDR2 FYNNEI. Trimming left V 5 bases short and J 4 bases short, with 3 bases between. CDR3 sequence reads: CASSTGANVLTF. The CDR3 region has the DNA TGTGCCAGCAGTACCGGGGCCAACGTCCTGACTTTC.

The chain recombines TRBV5-6 with TRBJ2-5; D is perhaps TRBD1 (5 bases). CDR3 length: 14 amino acids. The germline CDR1 and CDR2 sequences are SGHDT and YYEEEE. The V gene lost 1 base and the J gene lost 3 bases, with 10 bases spanning the gap. The CDR3: CASSLSGLEETQYF. DNA of the CDR3: TGTGCCAGCAGCTTGTCAGGGCTTGAAGAGACCCAGTACTTC. The whole variable domain, remainder taken from reference TRBV5-6 and TRBJ2-5, is DAGVTQSPTHLIKTRGQQVTLRCSPKSGHDTVSWYQQALGQGPQFIFQYYEEEERQRGNFPDRFSGHQFPNYSSELNVNALLLGDSALYLCASSLSGLEETQYFGPGTRLLVL.

The sample holds one count of this clonotype. J is TRBJ1-2 and V is TRBV27; D possibly corresponds to TRBD1 (5 bases). Germline CDR1 and CDR2: MNHEY and SMNVEV (reference sequence). The V and J ends lost 7 bases and 4 bases respectively, with 19 bases between them. The CDR3 extends over 15 amino acids. The DNA for the CDR3 is TGTGCCAGCAATCCCATTGAAGACAGTATCTATGGCTACACCTTC. It yields the protein CASNPIEDSIYGYTF.

The rearrangement links TRBV27 to TRBJ1-6; the D gene is possibly TRBD1 (5 bases). V was trimmed by 8 bases and J by 10 bases, leaving 15 bases between them. Germline CDR1 reads MNHEY; CDR2 reads SMNVEV (reference sequence). The CDR3 is made up of 13 amino acids. Here the CDR3 DNA reads TGTGCCAGCGGGGCTGTGACAGTCTCACCCCTCCACTTT. Translating it yields CASGAVTVSPLHF.

This clonotype appeared once. The chain is built from TRBV7-9 and TRBJ2-1; 7 bases align to TRBD2. Looked up from germline, CDR1 is SEHNR and CDR2 is FQNEAQ (reference sequence). CDR3 length equals 15 residues. The J segment lost 7 bases and the V segment lost 11 bases, leaving 17 bases of the junction unmatched. This CDR3 reads CAFWPPAGKGNEQFF. The CDR3 DNA reads as TGTGCCTTTTGGCCCCCAGCGGGGAAGGGGAATGAGCAGTTCTTC.

This clonotype has just a few counts. The chain has TRBV3-1 and TRBJ2-1, with 7 positions matching TRBD1. CDR1 is LGHDT and CDR2 is YNNKEL in the germline V gene (reference sequence). The CDR3 consists of 11 residues. J gave up 7 bases and V 8 bases, and 2 bases lay outside the gene matches. CDR3: CASSQGNEQFF. The CDR3 DNA sequence: TGTGCCAGCTCACAGGGGAATGAGCAGTTCTTC.

V usage is TRBV20-1 and J usage is TRBJ2-7; D remains ambiguous. The CDR3 extends over 12 amino acids. Germline-derived CDR1 and CDR2 are DFQATT and SNEGSKA (reference sequence). V was pared by 4 bases and J by 4 bases, with 11 bases between. In DNA form, the CDR3 reads TGCAGTGCTACGCCGGTGGGGTACGAGCAGTACTTC. As protein: CSATPVGYEQYF.

The chain joins TRBV4-2 to TRBJ2-1; 7 positions match TRBD2. The V gene end was trimmed by 5 bases and the J gene end by 4 bases; junction bases not matched to a gene: 8. The germline gives CDR1 LGHNA, CDR2 YNFKEQ. The CDR3 extends over 15 amino acids. The CDR3, as DNA: TGTGCCAGCAGCTCCCAGCGGGATTCTTACAATGAGCAGTTCTTC. As protein: CASSSQRDSYNEQFF.